This TCR beta chain comes out of a study of T cell responses to AZD1222 COVID-19 vaccine. Findings and caveats of the study: Researchers took repertoire samples only after the peak T cell response had come. Across the whole spike, CD4 TCRs peaked at regions 160-218 and 743-854. Spike-specific TCR breadth and depth both grew after two AZD1222 doses. A mostly white British donor set with more females was recruited, and clonal diversity was possibly underestimated.

Per the germline V gene, CDR1 is SGDLS and CDR2 is YYNGEE. The CDR3 runs 13 residues. V dropped 2 bases and J dropped 5; count of bases not matched to a gene: 3. Profiled with immunoSEQ multiplex PCR; TCRdb holds only in-frame clones, not every one. Among some 140,000 clones listed, more than 90% were seen once. This clone was seen only once. Its target is unknown. Here the sequenced sample was peripheral blood, taken on day 0 of AZD1222 vaccination. This chain uses TRBV9 with TRBJ2-5, with TRBD2 matching 7 bases. This receptor was taken from an adult in good health. The CDR3 region is CASSVGREETQYF. The CDR3 DNA reads as TGTGCCAGCAGCGTTGGGCGGGAGGAGACCCAGTACTTC.